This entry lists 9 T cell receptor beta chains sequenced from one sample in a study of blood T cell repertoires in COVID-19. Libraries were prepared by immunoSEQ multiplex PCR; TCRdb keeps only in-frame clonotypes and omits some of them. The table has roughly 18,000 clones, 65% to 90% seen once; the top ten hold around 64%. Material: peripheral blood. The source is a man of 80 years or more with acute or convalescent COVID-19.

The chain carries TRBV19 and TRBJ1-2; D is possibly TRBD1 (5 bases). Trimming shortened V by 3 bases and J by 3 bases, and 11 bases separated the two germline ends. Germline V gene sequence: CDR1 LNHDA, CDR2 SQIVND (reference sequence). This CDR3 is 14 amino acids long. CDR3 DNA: TGTGCCAGTAGTATCCAGGACATAGACTATGGCTACACCTTC. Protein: CASSIQDIDYGYTF.

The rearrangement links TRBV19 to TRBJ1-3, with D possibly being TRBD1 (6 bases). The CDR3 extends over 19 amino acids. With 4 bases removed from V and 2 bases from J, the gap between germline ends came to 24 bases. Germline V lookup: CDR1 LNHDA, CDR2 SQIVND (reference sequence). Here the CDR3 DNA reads TGTGCCAGTAGTACTACCGGAACCAGGAATTCAGGGGCTGGAAACACCATATATTTT. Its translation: CASSTTGTRNSGAGNTIYF.

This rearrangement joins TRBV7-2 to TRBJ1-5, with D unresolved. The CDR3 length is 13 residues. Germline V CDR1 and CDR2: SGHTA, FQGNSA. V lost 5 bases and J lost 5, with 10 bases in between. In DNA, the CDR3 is TGTGCCAGCAGCGCCCGGGTAGATCAGCCCCAGCATTTT. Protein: CASSARVDQPQHF.

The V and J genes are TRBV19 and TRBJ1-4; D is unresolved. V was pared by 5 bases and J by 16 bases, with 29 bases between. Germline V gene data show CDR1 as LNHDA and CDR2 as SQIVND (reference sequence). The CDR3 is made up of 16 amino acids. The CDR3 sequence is CASSPLPGSSSLLKFF. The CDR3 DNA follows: TGTGCCAGTAGTCCACTCCCGGGGTCTAGTTCCCTTCTTAAGTTTTTT. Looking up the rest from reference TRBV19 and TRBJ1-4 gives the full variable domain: DGGITQSPKYLFRKEGQNVTLSCEQNLNHDAMYWYRQDPGQGLRLIYYSQIVNDFQKGDIAEGYSVSREKKESFPLTVTSAQKNPTAFYLCASSPLPGSSSLLKFFGSGTQLSVL.

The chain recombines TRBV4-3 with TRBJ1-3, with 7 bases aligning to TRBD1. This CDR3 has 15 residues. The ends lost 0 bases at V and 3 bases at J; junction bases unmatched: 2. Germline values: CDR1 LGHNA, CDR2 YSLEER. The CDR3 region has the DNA TGCGCCAGCAGCCAAGAGAACAGGGGTGGAAACACCATATATTTT. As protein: CASSQENRGGNTIYF.

CDR3 residues: CASSQGNAGTGGQETQYF. The DNA of the CDR3 is TGTGCCAGCAGCCAAGGGAACGCCGGGACAGGGGGACAAGAGACCCAGTACTTC. The chain links TRBV5-8 to TRBJ2-5; 11 bases align to TRBD1. V shed 4 bases and J 2 bases; nucleotides not matched to a gene: 13. The CDR3 length is 18 residues. CDR1 SGHTS and CDR2 YDEGEE come from the germline V gene.

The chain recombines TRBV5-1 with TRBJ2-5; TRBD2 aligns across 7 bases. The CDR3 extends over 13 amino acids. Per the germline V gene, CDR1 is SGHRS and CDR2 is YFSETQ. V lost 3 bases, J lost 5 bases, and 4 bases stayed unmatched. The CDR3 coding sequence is TGCGCCAGCAGCTGGACTAGAGTGGAGACCCAGTACTTC. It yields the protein CASSWTRVETQYF.

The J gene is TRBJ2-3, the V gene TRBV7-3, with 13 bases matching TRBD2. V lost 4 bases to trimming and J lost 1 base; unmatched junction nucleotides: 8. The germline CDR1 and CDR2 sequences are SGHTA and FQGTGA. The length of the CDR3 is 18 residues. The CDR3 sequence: CASSSLGGTSGGTDTQYF. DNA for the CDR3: TGTGCCAGCAGCTCCCTAGGCGGGACTAGCGGGGGCACAGATACGCAGTATTTT. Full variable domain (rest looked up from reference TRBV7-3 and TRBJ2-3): GAGVSQTPSNKVTEKGKYVELRCDPISGHTALYWYRQSLGQGPEFLIYFQGTGAADDSGLPNDRFFAVRPEGSVSTLKIQRTERGDSAVYLCASSSLGGTSGGTDTQYFGPGTRLTVL.

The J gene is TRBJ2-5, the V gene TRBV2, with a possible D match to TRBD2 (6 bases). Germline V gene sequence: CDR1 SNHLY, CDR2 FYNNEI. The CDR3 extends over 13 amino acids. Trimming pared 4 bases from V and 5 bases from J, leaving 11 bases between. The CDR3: CASSVGGFETQYF. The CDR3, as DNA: TGTGCCAGCAGTGTCGGGGGTTTCGAGACCCAGTACTTC.